This TCR beta chain was sequenced in a study of tumor-infiltrating lymphocytes in primary liver carcinoma. For each extraction, RNA and DNA were obtained together from 20-30 mg of unsorted bulk tissue. Tumor samples all exceeded 75% viable tumor cells. The CDR3 is 12 amino acids. V dropped 5 bases and J dropped 4 bases, with 6 bases sitting between them. CDR1 MDHEN and CDR2 SYDVKM come from the germline V gene. From 450 to 550 ng total RNA, TCR beta cDNA was generated with a primer in the constant region. Slightly modified ARM-PCR served as the procedure for the TCR beta libraries. These libraries came from three rounds of nested multiplex PCR. A C-beta reverse primer and TRBV1-TRBV30 forward primers served in each of the first two PCR rounds, at about 9 cycles apiece. TCRdb re-called the multiplex PCR reads through MiXCR, storing one row per CDR3 protein. Of fewer than 25,000 distinct CDR3 sequences in the sample, around 72% were seen once.

Overall study results and limits: Blood's top-250-clone fraction was significantly lower than that of tumors (p = 0.039). Among the pair types, tumor region pairs showed more overlap than tumor-adjacent and tumor-blood pairs.

In this sample, this clonotype turned up many times. The antigen is unknown. This TCR was recovered from a man aged 40-49 years with primary liver carcinoma and hepatitis B virus infection. Source material: liver tumor tissue from sampling region 1. Stated subset: tumor region T1, superior pole. J is TRBJ2-1 and V is TRBV28; perhaps TRBD1 as D (5 bases). The CDR3 sequence is CASSTGYNEQFF. The CDR3 DNA is TGTGCCAGCAGTACAGGTTACAATGAGCAGTTCTTC.